This T cell receptor (beta chain) was sequenced for a study of blood T cell repertoires in COVID-19. Background on the study: The United States, Italy and Spain were the sources of the acute and convalescent COVID-19 samples.

The method was immunoSEQ multiplex PCR; TCRdb's version includes in-frame clones alone and lacks a portion of them. Among over 150,000 clones, under 90% were seen once, and the ten largest hold roughly 3.4%. This clone was seen a single time. The CDR3 spans 13 residues. The ends were cut back, 2 bases at V and 6 bases at J, with 7 bases in the middle. The gene calls are TRBV12-3 or TRBV12-4 and TRBJ2-2, with a weak D call TRBD2 (5 bases). Source material: PBMCs or T cells enriched from blood (not recorded which). The source of this sequence is a woman aged 60-75 years who had recovered from COVID-19. CDR3 residues: CASSLRRAGELFF. The CDR3 DNA follows: TGTGCCAGCAGTTTAAGGCGGGCCGGGGAGCTGTTTTTT.